This T cell receptor beta chain was recovered during a study of shared clonotypes between healthy human individuals. Losses at the gene ends were 1 base for V and 0 bases for J; bases not matched to a gene: 5. The CDR3 sequence is 17 residues long. CDR1 is LGHNA and CDR2 is YNFKEQ in the germline V gene. Only in-frame clones appear in the TCRdb table, and some are missing; sequencing was by immunoSEQ multiplex PCR. The sample comprises 330,000 or so clones, around 67% of which are singletons, and about 9.4% rests with the top ten. This TCR derives from a young man in good health. The V and J genes are TRBV4-2 and TRBJ2-3; TRBD2 matches at 9 bases. Sample: memory CD4+ T cells sorted from blood. Subset here: CD45RA-negative fraction. CDR3 sequence: CASSQAASGISTDTQYF. Written as DNA, the CDR3 is TGTGCCAGCAGCCAAGCGGCTAGCGGGATCAGCACAGATACGCAGTATTTT.